This is a list of T cell receptor beta chains from one sample in a study of shared clonotypes between healthy human individuals. Using immunoSEQ multiplex PCR, the repertoire was profiled, and TCRdb retains in-frame clones only, with some absent. This table holds roughly 640,000 clones, approximately 97% found once. The specimen sequenced was naive CD4+ T cells sorted from blood. These receptors were taken from a woman aged 25 to 39 in good health. Each CDR3 is given with its conserved first and last residue. A D gene is named only where the DNA matches it firmly. Only some rows state a clone size, as once, few, many or a class for expanded clones.

D gene: NA
clone size: NA
J gene: TRBJ2-1
V gene: TRBV7-9
CDR3 protein: CASSSPAGVNNEQFF
CDR3 DNA: TGTGCCAGCAGCTCCCCAGCGGGCGTAAACAATGAGCAGTTCTTC

D gene: NA
clone size: NA
J gene: TRBJ2-3
V gene: TRBV7-8
CDR3 protein: CASSSSLPDTQYF
CDR3 DNA: TGTGCCAGCAGCTCTAGCCTCCCAGATACGCAGTATTTT

D gene: NA
clone size: NA
J gene: TRBJ1-1
V gene: TRBV10-3
CDR3 protein: CAISEGLWNTEAFF
CDR3 DNA: TGTGCCATCAGTGAAGGACTGTGGAACACTGAAGCTTTCTTT

D gene: NA
clone size: once
J gene: TRBJ1-5
V gene: TRBV18
CDR3 protein: CASSPGQPNSNQPQHF
CDR3 DNA: TGTGCCAGCTCACCAGGACAGCCTAATAGCAATCAGCCCCAGCATTTT

D gene: NA
clone size: NA
J gene: TRBJ1-6
V gene: TRBV6-1
CDR3 protein: CATRDASSYNSPLHF
CDR3 DNA: TGTGCCACCCGGGACGCAAGCTCCTATAATTCACCCCTCCACTTT

D gene: TRBD2
clone size: NA
J gene: TRBJ2-7
V gene: TRBV7-8
CDR3 protein: CASSSRGREGREQYF
CDR3 DNA: TGTGCCAGCAGCTCTAGGGGGCGGGAGGGCCGCGAGCAGTACTTC

D gene: NA
clone size: NA
J gene: TRBJ1-1
V gene: TRBV6-1
CDR3 protein: CASSEQPSLNTEAFF
CDR3 DNA: TGTGCCAGCAGTGAACAACCGAGCCTGAACACTGAAGCTTTCTTT

D gene: NA
clone size: NA
J gene: TRBJ1-2
V gene: TRBV2
CDR3 protein: CASRTGIGRFGYTF
CDR3 DNA: TGTGCCAGCAGAACCGGGATAGGAAGATTTGGCTACACCTTC

D gene: NA
clone size: NA
J gene: TRBJ1-1
V gene: TRBV28
CDR3 protein: CASRIQGVLNTEAFF
CDR3 DNA: TGTGCCAGCAGGATCCAGGGCGTCTTGAACACTGAAGCTTTCTTT

D gene: NA
clone size: NA
J gene: TRBJ2-7
V gene: TRBV28
CDR3 protein: CASGRVNLGEQYF
CDR3 DNA: TGTGCCAGCGGCCGGGTTAATTTAGGCGAGCAGTACTTC

D gene: TRBD1
clone size: NA
J gene: TRBJ1-1
V gene: TRBV5-1
CDR3 protein: CASSQGVGNTEAFF
CDR3 DNA: TGCGCCAGCAGTCAGGGGGTGGGTAACACTGAAGCTTTCTTT

D gene: NA
clone size: NA
J gene: TRBJ2-3
V gene: TRBV6-5
CDR3 protein: CASRESAGVWYF
CDR3 DNA: TGTGCCAGCCGCGAGTCGGCAGGTGTGTGGTATTTT

D gene: NA
clone size: once
J gene: TRBJ1-1
V gene: TRBV2
CDR3 protein: CASRVSGGWSEAFF
CDR3 DNA: TGTGCCAGCAGGGTGTCCGGGGGTTGGTCTGAAGCTTTCTTT

D gene: TRBD2
clone size: NA
J gene: TRBJ2-5
V gene: TRBV9
CDR3 protein: CASSVGLAGAWETQYF
CDR3 DNA: TGTGCCAGCAGCGTAGGACTAGCGGGAGCCTGGGAGACCCAGTACTTC

D gene: NA
clone size: NA
J gene: TRBJ1-5
V gene: TRBV23-1
CDR3 protein: CASSQSPGSQHF
CDR3 DNA: TGCGCCAGCAGTCAATCCCCGGGCTCCCAGCATTTT

D gene: TRBD1
clone size: NA
J gene: TRBJ2-3
V gene: TRBV27
CDR3 protein: CASSPGQGRDTQYF
CDR3 DNA: TGTGCCAGCAGCCCGGGACAGGGGAGAGATACGCAGTATTTT

D gene: NA
clone size: NA
J gene: TRBJ2-1
V gene: TRBV14
CDR3 protein: CASSQAGARGNEQFF
CDR3 DNA: TGTGCCAGCAGCCAAGCGGGAGCTAGGGGGAATGAGCAGTTCTTC

D gene: NA
clone size: NA
J gene: TRBJ1-1
V gene: TRBV27
CDR3 protein: CASSHGPRGPTEAFF
CDR3 DNA: TGTGCCAGCAGCCACGGACCTCGAGGGCCCACTGAAGCTTTCTTT

D gene: NA
clone size: NA
J gene: TRBJ1-2
V gene: TRBV7-9
CDR3 protein: CASSLADTRYTF
CDR3 DNA: TGTGCCAGCAGCTTAGCGGACACTCGCTACACCTTC

D gene: NA
clone size: NA
J gene: TRBJ1-3
V gene: TRBV7-9
CDR3 protein: CASSLAQPGLGNTIYF
CDR3 DNA: TGTGCCAGCAGCTTAGCACAGCCAGGGTTAGGAAACACCATATATTTT